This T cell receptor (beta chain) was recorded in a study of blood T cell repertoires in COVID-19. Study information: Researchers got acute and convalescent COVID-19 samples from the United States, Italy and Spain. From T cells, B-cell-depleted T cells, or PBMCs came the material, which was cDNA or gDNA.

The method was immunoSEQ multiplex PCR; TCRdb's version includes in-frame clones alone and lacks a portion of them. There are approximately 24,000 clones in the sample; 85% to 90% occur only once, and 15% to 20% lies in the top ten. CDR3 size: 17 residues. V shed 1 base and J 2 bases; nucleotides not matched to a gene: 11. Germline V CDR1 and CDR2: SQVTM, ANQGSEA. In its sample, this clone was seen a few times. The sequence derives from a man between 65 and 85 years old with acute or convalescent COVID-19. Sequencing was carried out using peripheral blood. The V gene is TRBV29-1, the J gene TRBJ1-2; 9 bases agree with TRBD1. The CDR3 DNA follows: TGCAGCGTTGAAGGGTCGGGGACAGGGTTATTAAACTATGGCTACACCTTC. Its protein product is CSVEGSGTGLLNYGYTF.